The clone carrying this T cell receptor beta chain was observed a few times. Via MiXCR, TCRdb re-called the 5' RACE reads, giving one row per CDR3 protein. The table shows some 60,000 distinct CDR3 sequences, with 3.7% occurring only once. CDR3 length: 14 amino acids. The germline V and J ends were trimmed by 4 bases and 3 bases, with 10 bases remaining between them. The germline V gene has CDR1 SGHRS and CDR2 YFSETQ. This entry belongs to a study of neurological immune-mediated disorders. The gene calls are TRBV5-1 and TRBJ2-2; weak D call: TRBD2 (6 bases). Sequenced material: PBMCs. The clonotype was recovered from a woman between 50 and 59 years old with multiple sclerosis. CDR3 protein: CASSVGLDTGELFF. The CDR3 nucleotides are TGCGCCAGCAGCGTGGGACTCGACACCGGGGAGCTGTTTTTT.